This entry describes one TCR beta chain. These data are taken from a study of beta chain features in type 1 diabetes. Trimming pared 3 bases from V and 5 bases from J, leaving 13 bases between. Germline V gives CDR1 MNHEY, CDR2 SMNVEV (reference sequence). The CDR3 is 14 amino acids. Every isolated RNA sample was fully reverse transcribed, so sequencing captured expressed TCRB transcripts. Assay used: immunoSEQ multiplex PCR; TCRdb lists only in-frame clones, some missing. The repertoire includes around 400,000 clones, over 9.5% of them detected once, and 0.017% sits in the top ten. The rearrangement joins TRBV27 to TRBJ2-5; D might be TRBD1 (5 bases). What was sequenced was naive CD4+ T cells from blood. The sequence derives from a man aged 18 to 30 in good health. CDR3 nucleotide sequence: TGTGCCAGCAGTTTTACAGGCCCGCGTGAGACCCAGTACTTC. Amino acid sequence: CASSFTGPRETQYF.